These 7 T cell receptor beta chains were sequenced from one sample in a study of T-cell reconstitution after alpha-beta-depleted transplantation in children. The TCRbeta library incorporated unique molecular identifiers. TCRdb called the PCR reads again in MiXCR, with one record for every CDR3 protein. In the table there are 200,000 to 250,000 distinct CDR3 sequences, approximately 11% of which are singletons. Source: PBMCs, taken before TCRalphabeta/CD19-depleted stem cell transplant. The receptors here all came from a child in the first two years of life with acute myeloid leukemia, due to receive a stem cell transplant.

This clonotype occurred many times. The chain links TRBV6-5 to TRBJ2-3, with TRBD2 matching over 10 bases. The J segment lost 11 bases and the V segment lost 0 bases, leaving 2 bases of the junction unmatched. CDR1 MNHEY and CDR2 SVGAGI come from the germline V gene. This CDR3 contains 13 residues. CDR3 nucleotide sequence: TGTGCCAGCAGTTACTCCCCTAGCGGGAGGCAGTATTTT. This codes for CASSYSPSGRQYF.

This clonotype was observed at least ten times. The CDR3 loop reads CASSLRGTAYIQYF. The CDR3 DNA is TGTGCCAGCAGCTTGCGGGGGACGGCCTATATTCAGTACTTC. The chain employs TRBV5-6 and TRBJ2-4, with D tentatively TRBD2 (6 bases). The CDR3 consists of 14 residues. Trimming removed 1 base at V and 10 bases at J, with 15 bases between. In germline, CDR1 is SGHDT, CDR2 YYEEEE.

Details on this clonotype: This may be a read error, as it is one base from a much larger clone. The CDR3 carries no conserved terminal phenylalanine or tryptophan, so it likely arises from a read error. The chain uses TRBV5-1 and TRBJ2-1, with 7 nucleotides matching TRBD2. In germline, CDR1 is SGHRS, CDR2 YFSETQ. The CDR3 loop spans 14 amino acids. After removal of 7 bases from V and 9 bases from J, the junction contained 13 bases not matched to a gene. This CDR3 reads CASRGGPTAAEQFS. The DNA of the CDR3 is TGCGCCAGCCGGGGAGGGCCCACTGCGGCTGAGCAGTTCTCC.

This clonotype was observed at least ten times. J is TRBJ1-5 and V is TRBV12-3 or TRBV12-4; D is unresolved. The CDR3 length is 13 residues. Trimming cost V 7 bases and J 6 bases, with 13 bases left between them. DNA of the CDR3: TGTGCCAGCACCCTTGTGGGAAGTCAGCCCCAGCATTTT. It translates to CASTLVGSQPQHF.

The V gene is TRBV4-1, the J gene TRBJ1-1; no firm D call. From germline, CDR1 is MGHRA and CDR2 YSYEKL. Trimming left V 3 bases short and J 4 bases short, with 15 bases between. The CDR3 totals 15 residues. CDR3 DNA sequence: TGCGCCAGCAGCCATACAGTTGTAGTAGGCACTGAAGCTTTCTTT. This sequence encodes CASSHTVVVGTEAFF.

About this clonotype itself: A read error may be the cause here, since a much bigger clone is one base away. The chain employs TRBV12-3 or TRBV12-4 and TRBJ1-2; D is unclear. The CDR3 loop spans 11 amino acids. In DNA form, the CDR3 reads TGTGCCAACAGTGACCAAGGAGGCTACACCTTC. It yields the protein CANSDQGGYTF.

This clonotype was found many times. The rearrangement uses TRBV28 and TRBJ1-1, with D uncertain. V lost 6 bases and J 1 base, leaving 12 bases between the germline ends. The CDR3 has 14 residues. Looked up from germline, CDR1 is MDHEN and CDR2 is SYDVKM. In nucleotides, the CDR3 is TGTGCCAGCAGGAACAGAGGAACGAACACTGAAGCTTTCTTT. It encodes CASRNRGTNTEAFF. The full variable domain, with the rest looked up from reference TRBV28 and TRBJ1-1, is DVKVTQSSRYLVKRTGEKVFLECVQDMDHENMFWYRQDPGLGLRLIYFSYDVKMKEKGDIPEGYSVSREKKERFSLILESASTNQTSMYLCASRNRGTNTEAFFGQGTRLTVV.